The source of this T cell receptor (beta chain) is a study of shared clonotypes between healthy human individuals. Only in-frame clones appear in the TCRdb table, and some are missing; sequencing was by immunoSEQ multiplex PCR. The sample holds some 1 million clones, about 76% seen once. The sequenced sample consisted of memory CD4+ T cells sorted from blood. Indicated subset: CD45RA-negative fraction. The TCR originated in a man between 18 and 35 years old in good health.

CDR3 sequence (DNA): TGTGCCAGCAATACAGGGGGCCCCACGGGTGGCTACACCTTC. Its protein is CASNTGGPTGGYTF. The chain couples TRBV6-1 to TRBJ1-2, with 9 bases matching TRBD1. V shed 7 bases, J shed 7 bases, and the junction held 10 bases outside the gene matches. Germline CDR1 MNHNS, CDR2 SASEGT. The CDR3 sequence is 14 residues long.